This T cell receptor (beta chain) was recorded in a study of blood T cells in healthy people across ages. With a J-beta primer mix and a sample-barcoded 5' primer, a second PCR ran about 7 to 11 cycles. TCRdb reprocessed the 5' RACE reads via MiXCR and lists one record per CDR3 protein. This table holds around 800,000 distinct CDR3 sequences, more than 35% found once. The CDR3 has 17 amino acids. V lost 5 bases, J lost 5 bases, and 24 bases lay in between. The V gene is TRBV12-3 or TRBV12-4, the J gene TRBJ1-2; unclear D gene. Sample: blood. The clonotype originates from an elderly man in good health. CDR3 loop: CASSPRHETSRIYGYTF. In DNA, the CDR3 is TGTGCCAGCAGTCCACGACACGAAACCTCCCGGATATATGGCTACACCTTC.